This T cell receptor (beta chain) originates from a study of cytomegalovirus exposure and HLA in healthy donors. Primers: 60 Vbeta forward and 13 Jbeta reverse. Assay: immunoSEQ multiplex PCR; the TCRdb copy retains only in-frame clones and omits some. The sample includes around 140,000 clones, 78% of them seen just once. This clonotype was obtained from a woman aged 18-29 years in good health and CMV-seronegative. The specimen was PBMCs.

Here the CDR3 DNA reads TGTGCCAGCAGATCATTAGCAAGCGGAAAAAGCTCTGGGGCCAACGTCCTGACTTTC. Amino acid sequence: CASRSLASGKSSGANVLTF. The chain links TRBV11-2 to TRBJ2-6; D is perhaps TRBD2 (5 bases). The germline gives CDR1 SGHAT, CDR2 FQNNGV. Trimming removed 6 bases from V and 0 bases from J, with 21 bases in between. This CDR3 region has 19 residues.